This T cell receptor (beta chain) was identified during a study of blood T cell repertoires in COVID-19. Clones were read by immunoSEQ multiplex PCR, and TCRdb kept only the in-frame ones, dropping some. The sample gives fewer than 250,000 clones, 88% of which show up once; approximately 4.5% is in the top ten. Germline V gene data show CDR1 as SGDLS and CDR2 as YYNGEE. This CDR3 comprises 16 residues. V dropped 3 bases and J dropped 2; count of bases not matched to a gene: 9. This clone was counted only a few times. Source material: peripheral blood. This clonotype was obtained from a human donor in a cohort sampled during active COVID-19. V is TRBV9 and J is TRBJ2-3; 7 bases agree with TRBD2. This CDR3 is CASSGLKRGNTDTQYF. The DNA for the CDR3 is TGTGCCAGCAGCGGATTAAAGCGGGGAAACACAGATACGCAGTATTTT.